Listed below are T cell receptor beta chains from one sample, sequenced in a study of technical replicates of blood from four donors. Using immunoSEQ multiplex PCR, the repertoire was profiled, and TCRdb retains in-frame clones only, with some absent. Of tens of thousands of clones listed, around 91% were seen once; the top ten hold approximately 0.41%. The specimen was T cells isolated from PBMCs. The source is a human donor in good health. Both conserved end residues are part of each CDR3. The order of the fields is J gene, V gene, D gene, clone size, CDR3 DNA, CDR3 protein. The D gene is left open where the match is weak. A clone size is listed for some rows: how often the clone was seen (once, few, many), or a class if it is expanded.

>TRBJ1-1|TRBV19|-|-
TGTGCCAGTAGTGAGGACACCTACACTGAAGCTTTCTTT
CASSEDTYTEAFF
>TRBJ2-6|TRBV5-1|TRBD1|-
TGCGCCAGCAGCAGAGGGACAGGGGGCAAAGGGGCCAACGTCCTGACTTTC
CASSRGTGGKGANVLTF
>TRBJ2-1|TRBV5-6|TRBD2|-
TGTGCCAGCGGTACTAGCGGGGAAATCCTTTGGAATGAGCAGTTCTTC
CASGTSGEILWNEQFF
>TRBJ2-5|TRBV28|TRBD1|-
TGTGCCTCTAACACTCTGACAGGGCTTCTAGAGACCCAGTACTTC
CASNTLTGLLETQYF
>TRBJ2-1|TRBV7-5|-|-
TGTGCCAGAAGCTCCCGCCGGTCCCCAACCCCCAATGAGCAGTTCTTC
CARSSRRSPTPNEQFF
>TRBJ2-7|TRBV7-9|TRBD1|-
TGTGCCAGCAGCTGGGCGACAGGGAACGTCCACGAGCAGTACTTC
CASSWATGNVHEQYF
>TRBJ2-5|TRBV6-5|-|-
TGTGCCAGCAGTTACTCCGAAGAGCAAGAGACCCAGTACTTC
CASSYSEEQETQYF
>TRBJ1-1|TRBV7-3|-|-
TGTGCCAGCAGCTTGGGAGAAAGAAACACTGAAGCTTTCTTT
CASSLGERNTEAFF
>TRBJ1-2|TRBV29-1|-|-
TGCAGCGTTGAAGACGGGTTCGGCGGCTACACCTTC
CSVEDGFGGYTF
>TRBJ2-1|TRBV28|-|-
TGTGCCAGCAGTTTATCTTTGTCTCTGTACAATGAGCAGTTCTTC
CASSLSLSLYNEQFF
>TRBJ2-3|TRBV9|-|once
TGTGCCAGCAGCGCCAGAGATACGCAGTATTTT
CASSARDTQYF
>TRBJ2-7|TRBV19|TRBD2|once
TGTGCCAGTAGTCCAGGCGGGGGGACGGGATCCTACGAGCAGTACTTC
CASSPGGGTGSYEQYF
>TRBJ2-5|TRBV7-9|TRBD2|-
TGTGCCAGCAGCCGGACTAGCGGGTCCCAAGAGACCCAGTACTTC
CASSRTSGSQETQYF
>TRBJ2-7|TRBV10-3|TRBD1|-
TGTGCCACCTCCGGGACAGGTCCTTACGAGCAGTACTTC
CATSGTGPYEQYF
>TRBJ2-1|TRBV5-6|-|-
TGTGCCAGCAGCCTACCATTATTAGGGGGTTGGTACAATGAGCAGTTCTTC
CASSLPLLGGWYNEQFF
>TRBJ2-1|TRBV7-9|TRBD2|-
TGTGCCAGCAGCCCCGGACTAGCGGGACACAATGAGCAGTTCTTC
CASSPGLAGHNEQFF
>TRBJ1-1|TRBV29-1|TRBD1|-
TGCAGCGGTGGGCTTGCCGGACAGGGGACTGAAGCTTTCTTT
CSGGLAGQGTEAFF
>TRBJ2-2|TRBV5-4|-|-
TGTGCCAGCAGCTTGCTACTGAACACCGGGGAGCTGTTTTTT
CASSLLLNTGELFF
>TRBJ2-7|TRBV7-9|-|few
TGTGCCAGCAGCTCCCGGGGGAAGCCGTACGAGCAGTACTTC
CASSSRGKPYEQYF
>TRBJ2-5|TRBV2|TRBD1|-
TGTGCCGTGATTCCCCGGGACAGCCAAGAGACCCAGTACTTC
CAVIPRDSQETQYF
>TRBJ2-7|TRBV11-2|TRBD1|-
TGTGCCAGCAGCTTGTCGACAGGGGAGGAGCAGTACTTC
CASSLSTGEEQYF
>TRBJ1-1|TRBV5-6|-|once
TGTGCCAGCAGCCTAGGGGGGGGGAGGAACACTGAAGCTTTCTTT
CASSLGGGRNTEAFF
>TRBJ1-4|TRBV6-5|-|-
TGTGCCAGTGGGAGGGCAGGGGTATCGGAAAAACTGTTTTTT
CASGRAGVSEKLFF
>TRBJ1-5|TRBV14|-|-
TGTGCCAGCAGCCAAGAGTTGGGAGCTCCCCAGCATTTT
CASSQELGAPQHF
>TRBJ1-2|TRBV2|-|-
TGTGCCAGCAGTGTGCGCGACTATGGCTACACCTTC
CASSVRDYGYTF
>TRBJ1-1|TRBV30|-|few
TGTGCCTGGAGTATAGTGATGAGGGACACTGAAGCTTTCTTT
CAWSIVMRDTEAFF
>TRBJ1-5|TRBV10-3|-|-
TGTGCCATCAGTGACTGGGGGGGGTCAAGCAATCAGCCCCAGCATTTT
CAISDWGGSSNQPQHF
>TRBJ2-7|TRBV11-3|TRBD1|-
TGTGCCAGCAGCTTAGGCCCTGGGACAGGCTCCCACGAGCAGTACTTC
CASSLGPGTGSHEQYF
>TRBJ2-1|TRBV11-2|TRBD2|-
TGTGCCAGCAGCCATACTAGCGGAATTTACAATGAGCAGTTCTTC
CASSHTSGIYNEQFF
>TRBJ2-7|TRBV10-3|-|-
TGTGCCATCAGTGACGGCGGCTCCTACGAGCAGTACTTC
CAISDGGSYEQYF
>TRBJ1-2|TRBV9|-|-
TGTGCCAGCAGCCCCATGGGGGGGGTAGGGGGTAACTATGGCTACACCTTC
CASSPMGGVGGNYGYTF
>TRBJ2-1|TRBV19|TRBD2|once
TGTGCCAGTAGTATATCGCTAGCGGGAGTTAATGAGCAGTTCTTC
CASSISLAGVNEQFF
>TRBJ1-4|TRBV7-9|-|-
TGTGCCACGAGTCGGCCAGGAAAGGGGGCTAATGAAAAACTGTTTTTT
CATSRPGKGANEKLFF
>TRBJ2-7|TRBV13|-|-
TGTGCCAGCAGCGCCGGGTCCTACGAGCAGTACTTC
CASSAGSYEQYF
>TRBJ1-5|TRBV4-1|TRBD1|-
TGCGCCAGCAGCCAAGGTTGGACAGGGGAAGGGCAGCCCCAGCATTTT
CASSQGWTGEGQPQHF
>TRBJ2-1|TRBV18|-|-
TGTGCCAGCTCTCAAAATGAGCAGTTCTTC
CASSQNEQFF
>TRBJ1-5|TRBV6-1|TRBD1|-
TGTGCCAGCAGCGTCACAGGGGTGAGCAATCAGCCCCAGCATTTT
CASSVTGVSNQPQHF
>TRBJ2-7|TRBV7-2|TRBD2|-
TGTGCCAGCACCTCCCCGCGTCTTAGCGGGAGCAGGGCGTACGAGCAGTACTTC
CASTSPRLSGSRAYEQYF
>TRBJ2-7|TRBV5-6|-|-
TGTGCCAGCAGCTTGTGGCTGACTTACGAGCAGTACTTC
CASSLWLTYEQYF
>TRBJ2-7|TRBV7-9|-|-
TGTGCCAGCGGCGGAATCAGATACGAGCAGTACTTC
CASGGIRYEQYF
>TRBJ1-1|TRBV13|TRBD1|-
TGTGCCAGCAGCTTGAACAGGGGATCGAACACTGAAGCTTTCTTT
CASSLNRGSNTEAFF
>TRBJ1-5|TRBV7-2|TRBD1|-
TGTGCCAGCAGCCCTTGGACAGGGAAGAATCAGCCCCAGCATTTT
CASSPWTGKNQPQHF
>TRBJ2-1|TRBV7-9|TRBD2|-
TGTGCCAGCAGCCGTCGGACTAGCGGGAGTAATGAGCAGTTCTTC
CASSRRTSGSNEQFF
>TRBJ1-5|TRBV15|TRBD1|-
TGTGCCACCAGCAGAGATGGGACAGGCAGACAGCCCCAGCATTTT
CATSRDGTGRQPQHF
>TRBJ1-1|TRBV7-2|TRBD1|-
TGTGCCAGCAGCTTAACAGGGGGCGCTGAAGCTTTCTTT
CASSLTGGAEAFF
>TRBJ2-3|TRBV29-1|TRBD1|-
TGCAGCGTTGAGCGGACAGGGACAGATACGCAGTATTTT
CSVERTGTDTQYF
>TRBJ1-1|TRBV10-3|-|-
TGTGCCATCAGTGAGACAGTCGACAACCTGAACACTGAAGCTTTCTTT
CAISETVDNLNTEAFF
>TRBJ1-1|TRBV18|TRBD1|once
TGTGCCAGCTCACCACGAAGGGGGCAGGGCACTGAAGCTTTCTTT
CASSPRRGQGTEAFF
>TRBJ2-7|TRBV2|-|-
TGTGCCAGCTGGGAGGAGGCCTACGAGCAGTACTTC
CASWEEAYEQYF
>TRBJ2-2|TRBV10-1|TRBD1|once
TGCGCCAGCAGTGATGCTCCGGGACAGGTTAACACCGGGGAGCTGTTTTTT
CASSDAPGQVNTGELFF
>TRBJ1-5|TRBV7-6|-|few
TGTGCCAGCAGCTTAGCCATTAGTCAGCCCCAGCATTTT
CASSLAISQPQHF
>TRBJ1-2|TRBV28|TRBD1|once
TGTGCCAGCAGTTTGACAGGGCCGGGAGGCTACACCTTC
CASSLTGPGGYTF
>TRBJ1-3|TRBV27|-|-
TGTGCCAGCAGTTTTTCAACTCCTGGAAACACCATATATTTT
CASSFSTPGNTIYF
>TRBJ2-5|TRBV27|TRBD1|-
TGTGCCAGCAGTTCCCTCGGACAGGGTGGAGAGACCCAGTACTTC
CASSSLGQGGETQYF